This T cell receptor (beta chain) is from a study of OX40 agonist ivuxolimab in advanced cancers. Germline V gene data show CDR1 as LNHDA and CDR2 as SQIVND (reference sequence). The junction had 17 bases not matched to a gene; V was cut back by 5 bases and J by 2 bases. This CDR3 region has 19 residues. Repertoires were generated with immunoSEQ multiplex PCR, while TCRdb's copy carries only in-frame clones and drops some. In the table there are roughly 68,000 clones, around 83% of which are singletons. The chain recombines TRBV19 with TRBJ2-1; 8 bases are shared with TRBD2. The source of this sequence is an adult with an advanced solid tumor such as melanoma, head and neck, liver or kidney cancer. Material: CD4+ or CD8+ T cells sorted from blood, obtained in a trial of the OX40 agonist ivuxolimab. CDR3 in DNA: TGTGCCAGTAGTCCACTACGCTATCAGCGGGAGACGACCTACAATGAGCAGTTCTTC. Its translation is CASSPLRYQRETTYNEQFF.